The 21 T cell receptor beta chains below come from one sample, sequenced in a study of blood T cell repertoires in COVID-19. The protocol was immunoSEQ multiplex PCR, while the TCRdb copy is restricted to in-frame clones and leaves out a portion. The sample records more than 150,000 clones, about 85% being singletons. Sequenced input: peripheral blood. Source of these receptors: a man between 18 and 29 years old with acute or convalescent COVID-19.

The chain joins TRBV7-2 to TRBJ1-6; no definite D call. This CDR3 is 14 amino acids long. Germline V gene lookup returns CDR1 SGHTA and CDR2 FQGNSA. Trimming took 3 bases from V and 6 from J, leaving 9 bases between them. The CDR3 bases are TGTGCCAGCAGCTTTGGGCAGTTTAATTCACCCCTCCACTTT. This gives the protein CASSFGQFNSPLHF.

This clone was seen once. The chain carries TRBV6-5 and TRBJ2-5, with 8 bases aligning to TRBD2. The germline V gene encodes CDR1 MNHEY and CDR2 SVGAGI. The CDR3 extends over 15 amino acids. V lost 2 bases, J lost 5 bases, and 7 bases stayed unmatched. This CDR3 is CASSYQPASGETQYF. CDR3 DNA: TGTGCCAGCAGTTACCAACCGGCTAGCGGGGAGACCCAGTACTTC.

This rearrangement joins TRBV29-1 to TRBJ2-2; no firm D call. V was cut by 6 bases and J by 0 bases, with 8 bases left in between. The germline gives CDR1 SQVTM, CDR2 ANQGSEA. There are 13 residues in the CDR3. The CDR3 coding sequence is TGCAGCGTCCGAGGAGCGAACACCGGGGAGCTGTTTTTT. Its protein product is CSVRGANTGELFF.

In DNA, the CDR3 is TGTGCCAGCAGCGGCGGGGGGGGGCGACATGAGCAGTTCTTC. Protein sequence: CASSGGGGRHEQFF. The V and J genes are TRBV6-2 or TRBV6-3 and TRBJ2-1; 9 bases align to TRBD2. This CDR3 has 14 amino acids. J gave up 8 bases and V 6 bases, and 8 bases lay outside the gene matches. Germline CDR1 reads MNHEY; CDR2 reads SVGEGT.

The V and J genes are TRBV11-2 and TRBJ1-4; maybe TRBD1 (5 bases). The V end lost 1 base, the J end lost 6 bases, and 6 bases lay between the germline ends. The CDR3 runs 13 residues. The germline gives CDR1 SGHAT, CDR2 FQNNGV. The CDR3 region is CASSLGRDEKLFF. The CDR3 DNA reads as TGTGCCAGCAGCTTAGGCAGGGATGAAAAACTGTTTTTT.

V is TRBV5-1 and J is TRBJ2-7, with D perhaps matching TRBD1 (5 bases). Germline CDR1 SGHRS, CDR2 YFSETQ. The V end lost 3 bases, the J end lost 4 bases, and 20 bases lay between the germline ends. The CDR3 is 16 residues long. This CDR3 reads CASSWLGRQIRYEQYV. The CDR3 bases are TGCGCCAGCAGCTGGTTAGGAAGACAGATCAGATACGAGCAGTACGTC.

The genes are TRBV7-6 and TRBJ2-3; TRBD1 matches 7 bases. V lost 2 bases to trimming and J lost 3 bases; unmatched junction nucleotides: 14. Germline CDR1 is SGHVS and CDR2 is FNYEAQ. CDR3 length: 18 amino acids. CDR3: CASSLYFRDRVNTDTQYF. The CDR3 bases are TGTGCCAGCAGCTTATACTTCCGAGACAGGGTTAATACAGATACGCAGTATTTT. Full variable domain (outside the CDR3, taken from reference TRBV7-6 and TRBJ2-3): GAGVSQSPRYKVTKRGQDVALRCDPISGHVSLYWYRQALGQGPEFLTYFNYEAQQDKSGLPNDRFSAERPEGSISTLTIQRTEQRDSAMYRCASSLYFRDRVNTDTQYFGPGTRLTVL.

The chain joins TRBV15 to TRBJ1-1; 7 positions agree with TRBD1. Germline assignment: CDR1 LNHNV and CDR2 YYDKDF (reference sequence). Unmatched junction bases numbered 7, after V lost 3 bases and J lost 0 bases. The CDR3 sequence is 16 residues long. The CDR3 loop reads CATSRKNRGMNTEAFF. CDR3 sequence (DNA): TGTGCCACCAGCAGGAAAAACAGGGGAATGAACACTGAAGCTTTCTTT.

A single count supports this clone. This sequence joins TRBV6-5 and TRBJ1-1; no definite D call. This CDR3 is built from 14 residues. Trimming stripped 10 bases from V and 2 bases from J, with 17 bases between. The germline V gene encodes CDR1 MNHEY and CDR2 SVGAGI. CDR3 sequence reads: CAIRRGGLNTEAFF. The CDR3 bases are TGTGCCATCCGGCGAGGAGGCTTAAACACTGAAGCTTTCTTT.

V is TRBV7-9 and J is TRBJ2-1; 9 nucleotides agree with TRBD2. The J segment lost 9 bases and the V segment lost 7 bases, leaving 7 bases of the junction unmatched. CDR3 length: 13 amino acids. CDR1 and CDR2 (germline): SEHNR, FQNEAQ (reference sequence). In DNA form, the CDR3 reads TGTGCCAGCATAATAGCGGGGGCAGGTGAGCAGTTCTTC. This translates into CASIIAGAGEQFF.

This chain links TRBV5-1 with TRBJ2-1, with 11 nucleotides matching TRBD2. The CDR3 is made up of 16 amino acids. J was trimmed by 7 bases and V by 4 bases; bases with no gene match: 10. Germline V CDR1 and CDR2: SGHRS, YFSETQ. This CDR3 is CASSGRLAGILNEQFF. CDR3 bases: TGCGCCAGCAGCGGCCGACTAGCGGGGATTCTAAATGAGCAGTTCTTC.

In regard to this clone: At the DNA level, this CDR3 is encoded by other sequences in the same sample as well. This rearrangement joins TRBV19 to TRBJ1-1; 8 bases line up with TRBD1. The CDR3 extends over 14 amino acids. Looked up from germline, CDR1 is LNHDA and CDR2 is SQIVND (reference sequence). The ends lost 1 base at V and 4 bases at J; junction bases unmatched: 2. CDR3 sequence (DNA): TGTGCCAGTAGTATAGGTCAGGGGGCCACTGAAGCTTTCTTT. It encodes CASSIGQGATEAFF.

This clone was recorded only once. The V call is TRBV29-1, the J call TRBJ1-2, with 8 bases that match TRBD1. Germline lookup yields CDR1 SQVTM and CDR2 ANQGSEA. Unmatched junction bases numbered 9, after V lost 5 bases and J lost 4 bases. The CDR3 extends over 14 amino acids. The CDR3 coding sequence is TGCAGCGTTTCGGACACAGGGGGGAGCTATGGCTACACCTTC. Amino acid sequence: CSVSDTGGSYGYTF.

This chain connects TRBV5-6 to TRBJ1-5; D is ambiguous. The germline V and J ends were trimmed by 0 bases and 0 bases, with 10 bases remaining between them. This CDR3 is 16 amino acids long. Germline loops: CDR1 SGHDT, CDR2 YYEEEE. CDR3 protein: CASSLGGPYSNQPQHF. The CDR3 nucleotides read TGTGCCAGCAGCTTGGGAGGTCCTTATAGCAATCAGCCCCAGCATTTT.

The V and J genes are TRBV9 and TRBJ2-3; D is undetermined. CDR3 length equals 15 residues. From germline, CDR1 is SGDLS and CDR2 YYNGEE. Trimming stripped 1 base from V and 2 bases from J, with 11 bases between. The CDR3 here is CASSVRSHYTDTQYF. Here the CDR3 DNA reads TGTGCCAGCAGCGTAAGGTCCCACTACACAGATACGCAGTATTTT. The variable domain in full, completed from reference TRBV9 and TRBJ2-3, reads DSGVTQTPKHLITATGQRVTLRCSPRSGDLSVYWYQQSLDQGLQFLIQYYNGEERAKGNILERFSAQQFPDLHSELNLSSLELGDSALYFCASSVRSHYTDTQYFGPGTRLTVL.

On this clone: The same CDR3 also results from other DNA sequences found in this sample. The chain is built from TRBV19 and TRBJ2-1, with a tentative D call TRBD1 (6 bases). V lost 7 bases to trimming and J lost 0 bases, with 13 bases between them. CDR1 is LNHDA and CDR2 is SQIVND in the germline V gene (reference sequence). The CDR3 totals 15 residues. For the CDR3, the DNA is TGTGCCAGTAATCCGACAGGAAGCTCCTACAATGAGCAGTTCTTC. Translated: CASNPTGSSYNEQFF.

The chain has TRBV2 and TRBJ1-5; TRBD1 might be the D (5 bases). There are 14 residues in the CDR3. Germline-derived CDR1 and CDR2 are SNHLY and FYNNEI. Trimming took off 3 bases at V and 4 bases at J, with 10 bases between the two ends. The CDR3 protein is CASSEGRGNQPQHF. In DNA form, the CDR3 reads TGTGCCAGCAGTGAGGGGAGGGGAAATCAGCCCCAGCATTTT. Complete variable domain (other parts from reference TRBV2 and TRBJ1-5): EPEVTQTPSHQVTQMGQEVILRCVPISNHLYFYWYRQILGQKVEFLVSFYNNEISEKSEIFDDQFSVERPDGSNFTLKIRSTKLEDSAMYFCASSEGRGNQPQHFGDGTRLSIL.

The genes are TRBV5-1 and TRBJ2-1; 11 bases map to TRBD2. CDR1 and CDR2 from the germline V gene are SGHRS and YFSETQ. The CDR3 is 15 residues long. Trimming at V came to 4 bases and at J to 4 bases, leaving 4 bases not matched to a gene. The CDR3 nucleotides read TGCGCCAGCAGCGATAGCGGGGGGGCTTACAATGAGCAGTTCTTC. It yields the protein CASSDSGGAYNEQFF.

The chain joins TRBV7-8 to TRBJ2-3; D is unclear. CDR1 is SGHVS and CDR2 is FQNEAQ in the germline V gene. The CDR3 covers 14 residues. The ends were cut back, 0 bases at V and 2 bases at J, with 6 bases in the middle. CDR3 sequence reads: CASSLALTTDTQYF. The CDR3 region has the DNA TGTGCCAGCAGCTTAGCTCTAACCACAGATACGCAGTATTTT. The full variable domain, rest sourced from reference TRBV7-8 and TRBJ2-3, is GAGVSQSPRYKVAKRGQDVALRCDPISGHVSLFWYQQALGQGPEFLTYFQNEAQLDKSGLPSDRFFAERPEGSVSTLKIQRTQQEDSAVYLCASSLALTTDTQYFGPGTRLTVL.

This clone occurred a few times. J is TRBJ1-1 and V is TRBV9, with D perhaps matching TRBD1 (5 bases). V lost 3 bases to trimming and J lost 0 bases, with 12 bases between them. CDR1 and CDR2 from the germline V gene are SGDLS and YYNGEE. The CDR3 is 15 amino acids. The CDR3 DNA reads TGTGCCAGCAGCGCTTCCTCGGGGGTGAACACTGAAGCTTTCTTT. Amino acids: CASSASSGVNTEAFF.

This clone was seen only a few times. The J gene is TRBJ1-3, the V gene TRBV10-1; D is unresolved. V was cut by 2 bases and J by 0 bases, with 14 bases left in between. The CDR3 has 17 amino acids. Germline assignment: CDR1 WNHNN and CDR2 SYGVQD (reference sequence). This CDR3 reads CASSERQAVSSGNTIYF. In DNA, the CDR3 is TGCGCCAGCAGTGAGCGGCAGGCTGTCAGCTCTGGAAACACCATATATTTT.